This TCR beta chain came from a study of blood T cell repertoires in COVID-19. Overall study context: COVID-19 samples from acute and convalescent phases originated in the United States, Italy and Spain. From T cells, B-cell-depleted T cells, or PBMCs came the material, which was cDNA or gDNA.

Germline V gene sequence: CDR1 MNHEY, CDR2 SMNVEV (reference sequence). This CDR3 comprises 19 residues. The J segment lost 5 bases and the V segment lost 5 bases, leaving 13 bases of the junction unmatched. Per the study methods: Reference gene primer amplification in the assay estimated nucleated cell counts. Method: immunoSEQ multiplex PCR; TCRdb's copy keeps in-frame clones and lacks some. The V and J calls and clone size come from that table; D and trimming were worked out from the DNA. In the table there are roughly 120,000 clones, around 86% of which are singletons. The receptor's source is a woman in her 70s with acute or convalescent COVID-19. The sequencing input was peripheral blood. This rearrangement joins TRBV27 to TRBJ2-3; 16 bases align to TRBD2. In DNA, the CDR3 is TGTGCCAGCAGTCCCCATCGTGGGACTAGCGGGGGGGCAGTAGATACGCAGTATTTT. Protein sequence: CASSPHRGTSGGAVDTQYF.